The clone carrying this T cell receptor (beta chain) was recorded once. Its antigen is unknown. Looked up from germline, CDR1 is MNHEY and CDR2 is SVGEGT. V lost 0 bases and J 7 bases, leaving 16 bases between the germline ends. The CDR3 has 16 residues. The table came from immunoSEQ multiplex PCR; TCRdb's copy has only in-frame clones and leaves some out. This sample has about 83,000 clones; over 75% occur once, and the top ten carry around 4.5%. This specimen comes from a study of T cell responses to AZD1222 COVID-19 vaccine. Study observations and caveats: Unmutated regions of variants are reportedly targeted by nearly half of spike-specific TCRs. An increase in Spike-specific TCR breadth and depth was observed after two AZD1222 doses. Scientists sampled the repertoires only once the peak T cell response had passed.

This clonotype was obtained from an adult in good health. Sequences were derived from peripheral blood, sampled on day 0 of MenACWY control vaccination. This chain connects TRBV6-2 or TRBV6-3 to TRBJ1-5, with a possible D match to TRBD1 (6 bases). For the CDR3, the DNA is TGTGCCAGCAGTTACTCGAGAGGGGGGTTCGACCAGCCCCAGCATTTT. It encodes CASSYSRGGFDQPQHF.